This TCR beta chain was identified in a study of blood T cell repertoires in COVID-19. Study-level information: T cells, B-cell-depleted T cells, or PBMCs provided the cDNA or gDNA that served as material.

CDR1 and CDR2 from the germline V gene are KGHDR and SFDVKD. This CDR3 is 14 amino acids long. The junction had 9 bases not matched to a gene; V was cut back by 5 bases and J by 7 bases. In this sample, this clone turned up a few times. In the original processing: From reference gene primer amplification, estimates of nucleated cell counts were derived. Generated by immunoSEQ multiplex PCR, the TCRdb table keeps only in-frame clones and is missing some. The DNA was the basis for D and trimming; V, J and clone size are from that table. Of around 300,000 clones listed, under 90% are singletons. Enrolled through a virtual design, the participants were between 18 and 89 years of age and came from about two dozen US areas.

This TCR derives from a woman aged 55-70 years who had recovered from COVID-19. The rearrangement uses TRBV24-1 and TRBJ1-2, with 7 bases lining up with TRBD1. Sequenced sample: PBMCs or T cells enriched from blood (not recorded which). The CDR3, as DNA: TGTGCCACCAGTGCCGGCAGGGGGACGGGTGGCTACACCTTC. Its protein is CATSAGRGTGGYTF.